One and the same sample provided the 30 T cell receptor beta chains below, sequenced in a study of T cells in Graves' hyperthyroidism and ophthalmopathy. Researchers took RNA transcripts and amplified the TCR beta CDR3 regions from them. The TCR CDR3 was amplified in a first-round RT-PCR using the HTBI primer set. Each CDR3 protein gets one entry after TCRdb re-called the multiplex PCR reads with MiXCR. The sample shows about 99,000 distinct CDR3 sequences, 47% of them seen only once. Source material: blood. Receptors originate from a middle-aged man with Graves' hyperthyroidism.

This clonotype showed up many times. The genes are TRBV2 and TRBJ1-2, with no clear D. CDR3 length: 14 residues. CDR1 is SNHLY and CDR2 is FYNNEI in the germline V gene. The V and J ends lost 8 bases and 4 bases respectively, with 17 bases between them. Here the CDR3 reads CASVGQRASYGYTF. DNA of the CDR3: TGTGCCAGCGTTGGGCAGCGCGCTAGCTATGGCTACACCTTC.

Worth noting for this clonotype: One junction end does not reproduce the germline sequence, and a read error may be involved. As DNA, the CDR3 is TGTGCCAGCAGTCTCCCTTTAGCGGGAGTAGTCACCGGGGAGCTGTACTTC. Translating it yields CASSLPLAGVVTGELYF. V usage is TRBV2 and J usage is TRBJ2-7; 9 bases match TRBD2. Germline lookup yields CDR1 SNHLY and CDR2 FYNNEI. The CDR3 runs 17 residues.

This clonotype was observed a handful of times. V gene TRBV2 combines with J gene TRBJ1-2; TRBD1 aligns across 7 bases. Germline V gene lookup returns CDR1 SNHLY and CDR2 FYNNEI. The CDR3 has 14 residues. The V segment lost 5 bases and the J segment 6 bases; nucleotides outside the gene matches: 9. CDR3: CASSTRGQFNGYTF. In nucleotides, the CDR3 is TGTGCCAGCAGTACCCGGGGACAGTTCAATGGCTACACCTTC.

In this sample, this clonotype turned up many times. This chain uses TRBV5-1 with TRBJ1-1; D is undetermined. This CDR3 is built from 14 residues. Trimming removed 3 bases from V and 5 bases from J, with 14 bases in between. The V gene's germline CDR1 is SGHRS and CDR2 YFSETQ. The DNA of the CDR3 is TGCGCCAGCAGCTCGATAACTCGAGGGACTGAAGCTTTCTTT. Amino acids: CASSSITRGTEAFF.

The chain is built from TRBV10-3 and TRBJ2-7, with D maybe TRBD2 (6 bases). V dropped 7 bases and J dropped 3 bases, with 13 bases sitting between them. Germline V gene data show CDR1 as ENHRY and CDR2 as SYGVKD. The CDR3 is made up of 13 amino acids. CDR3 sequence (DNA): TGTGCCATCAAACGTAGCGGAGGCTACGAGCAGTACTTC. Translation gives CAIKRSGGYEQYF.

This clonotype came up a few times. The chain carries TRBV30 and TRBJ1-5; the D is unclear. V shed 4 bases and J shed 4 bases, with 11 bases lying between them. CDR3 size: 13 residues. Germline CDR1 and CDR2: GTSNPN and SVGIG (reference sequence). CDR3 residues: CAWTPRTNQPQHF. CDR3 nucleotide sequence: TGTGCCTGGACCCCCCGGACTAATCAGCCCCAGCATTTT.

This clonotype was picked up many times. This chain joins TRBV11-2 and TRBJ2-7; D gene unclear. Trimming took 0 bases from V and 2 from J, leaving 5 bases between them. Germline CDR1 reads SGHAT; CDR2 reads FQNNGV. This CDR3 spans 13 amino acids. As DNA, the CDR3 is TGTGCCAGCAGCTTAGACGTAACCTACGAGCAGTACTTC. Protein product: CASSLDVTYEQYF.

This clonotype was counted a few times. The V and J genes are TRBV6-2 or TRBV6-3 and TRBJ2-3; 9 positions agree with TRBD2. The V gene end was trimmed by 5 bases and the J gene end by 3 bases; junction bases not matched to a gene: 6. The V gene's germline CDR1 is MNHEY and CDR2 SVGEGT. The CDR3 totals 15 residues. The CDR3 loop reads CASSLLAGMTDTQYF. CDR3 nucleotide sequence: TGTGCCAGCAGTCTCCTAGCGGGAATGACAGATACGCAGTATTTT.

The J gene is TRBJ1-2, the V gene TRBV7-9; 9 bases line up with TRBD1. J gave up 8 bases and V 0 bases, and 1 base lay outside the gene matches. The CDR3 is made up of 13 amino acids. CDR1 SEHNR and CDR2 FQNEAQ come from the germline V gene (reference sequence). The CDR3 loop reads CASSLAGTGGYTF. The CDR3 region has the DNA TGTGCCAGCAGCTTAGCCGGGACAGGGGGCTACACCTTC.

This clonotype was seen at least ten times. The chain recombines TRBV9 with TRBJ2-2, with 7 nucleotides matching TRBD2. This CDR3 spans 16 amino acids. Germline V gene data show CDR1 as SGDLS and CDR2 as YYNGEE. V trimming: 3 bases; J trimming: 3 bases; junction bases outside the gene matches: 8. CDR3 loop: CASSDPAGTYTGELFF. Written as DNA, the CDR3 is TGTGCCAGCAGCGATCCAGCGGGAACTTACACCGGGGAGCTGTTTTTT.

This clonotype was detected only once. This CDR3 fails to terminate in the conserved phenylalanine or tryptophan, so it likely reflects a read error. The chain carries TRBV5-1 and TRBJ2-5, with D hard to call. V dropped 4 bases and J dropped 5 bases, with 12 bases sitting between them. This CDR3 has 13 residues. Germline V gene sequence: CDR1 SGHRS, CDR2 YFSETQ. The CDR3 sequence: CASSPRVWETQYV. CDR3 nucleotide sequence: TGCGCCAGCAGCCCCAGAGTGTGGGAGACCCAGTACGTC.

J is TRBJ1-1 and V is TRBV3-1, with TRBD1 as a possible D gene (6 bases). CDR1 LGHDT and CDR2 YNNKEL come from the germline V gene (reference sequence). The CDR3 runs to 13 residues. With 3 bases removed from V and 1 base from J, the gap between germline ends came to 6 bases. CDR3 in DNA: TGTGCCAGCAGCCAGGGGGCGAACACTGAAGCTTTCTTT. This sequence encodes CASSQGANTEAFF.

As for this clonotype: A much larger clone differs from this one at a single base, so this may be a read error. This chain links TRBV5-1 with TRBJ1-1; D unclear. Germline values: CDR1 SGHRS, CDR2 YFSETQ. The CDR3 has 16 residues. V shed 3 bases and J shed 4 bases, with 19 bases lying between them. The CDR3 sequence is CASSSRTAYWATEAFF. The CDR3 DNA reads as TGCGCCAGCAGCTCCCGGACCGCTTACTGGGCCACTGAAGCTTTCTTT.

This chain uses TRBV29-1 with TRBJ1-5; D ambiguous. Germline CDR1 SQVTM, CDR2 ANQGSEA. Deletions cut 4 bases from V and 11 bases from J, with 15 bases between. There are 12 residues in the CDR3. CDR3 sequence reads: CSVAASAPSQHF. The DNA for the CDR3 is TGCAGCGTTGCAGCGTCGGCCCCCTCCCAGCATTTT.

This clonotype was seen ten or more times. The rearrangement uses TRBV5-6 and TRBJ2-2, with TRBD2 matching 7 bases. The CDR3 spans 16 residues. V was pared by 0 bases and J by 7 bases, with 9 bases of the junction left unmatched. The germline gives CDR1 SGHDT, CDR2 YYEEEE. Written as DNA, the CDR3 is TGTGCCAGCAGCTTGGCCGGGACTACAAGCAACGGGGAGCTGTTTTTT. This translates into CASSLAGTTSNGELFF.

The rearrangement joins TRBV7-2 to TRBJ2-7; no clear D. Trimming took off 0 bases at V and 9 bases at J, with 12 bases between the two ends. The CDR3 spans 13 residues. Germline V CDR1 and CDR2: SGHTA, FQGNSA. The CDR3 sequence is CASSLAGSETQYF. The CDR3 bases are TGTGCCAGCAGCTTAGCGGGATCAGAGACGCAGTACTTC.

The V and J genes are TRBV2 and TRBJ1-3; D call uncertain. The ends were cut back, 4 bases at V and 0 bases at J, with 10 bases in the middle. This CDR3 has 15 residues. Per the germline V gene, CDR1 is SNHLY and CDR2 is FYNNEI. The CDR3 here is CASSVTDFSGNTIYF. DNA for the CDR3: TGTGCCAGCAGTGTAACGGATTTCTCTGGAAACACCATATATTTT.

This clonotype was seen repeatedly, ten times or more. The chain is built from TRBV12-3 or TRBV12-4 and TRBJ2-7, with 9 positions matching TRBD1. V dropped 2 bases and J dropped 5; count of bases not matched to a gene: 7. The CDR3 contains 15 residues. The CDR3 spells CASSLIGTGFHEQYF. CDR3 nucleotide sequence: TGTGCCAGCAGTTTAATCGGGACAGGGTTCCACGAGCAGTACTTC.

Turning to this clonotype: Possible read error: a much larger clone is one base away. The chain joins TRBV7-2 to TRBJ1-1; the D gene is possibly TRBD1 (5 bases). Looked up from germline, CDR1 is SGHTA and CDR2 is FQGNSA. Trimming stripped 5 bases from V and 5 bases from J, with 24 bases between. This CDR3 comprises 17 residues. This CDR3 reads CASSPQVKLTGPTEAFF. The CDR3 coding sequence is TGTGCCAGCAGCCCACAAGTCAAGTTAACAGGCCCGACTGAAGCTTTCTTT.

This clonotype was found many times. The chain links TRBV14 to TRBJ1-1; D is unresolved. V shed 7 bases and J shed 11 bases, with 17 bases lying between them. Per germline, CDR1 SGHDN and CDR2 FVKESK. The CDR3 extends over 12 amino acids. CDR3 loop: CASTPGTMKAFF. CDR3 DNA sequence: TGTGCCAGCACCCCAGGCACAATGAAGGCTTTCTTT.

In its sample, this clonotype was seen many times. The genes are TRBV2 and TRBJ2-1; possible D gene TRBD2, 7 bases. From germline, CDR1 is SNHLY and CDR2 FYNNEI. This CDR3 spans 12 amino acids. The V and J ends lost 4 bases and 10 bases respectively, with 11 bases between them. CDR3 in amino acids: CASSGGRGEQFF. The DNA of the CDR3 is TGTGCCAGCAGTGGGGGGCGGGGGGAGCAGTTCTTC.

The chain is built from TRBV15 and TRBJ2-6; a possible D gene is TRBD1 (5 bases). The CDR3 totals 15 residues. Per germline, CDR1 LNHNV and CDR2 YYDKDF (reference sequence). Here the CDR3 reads CASQTALSGANVLTF. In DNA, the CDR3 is TGTGCTAGCCAGACAGCGCTCTCTGGGGCCAACGTCCTGACTTTC.

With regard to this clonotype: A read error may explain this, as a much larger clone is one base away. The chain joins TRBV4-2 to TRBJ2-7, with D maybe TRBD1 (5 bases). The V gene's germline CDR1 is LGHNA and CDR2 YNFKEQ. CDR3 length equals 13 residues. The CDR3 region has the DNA TGTGCCAGCAGCCAAGTTCCAGGGTACGACCAGTACTTC. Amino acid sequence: CASSQVPGYDQYF.

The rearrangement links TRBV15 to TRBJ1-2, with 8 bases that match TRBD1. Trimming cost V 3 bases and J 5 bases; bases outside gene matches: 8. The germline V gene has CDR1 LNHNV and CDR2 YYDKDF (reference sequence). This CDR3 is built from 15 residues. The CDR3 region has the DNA TGTGCCACCAGCAGTGGGAGACAGGGGAGGTATGGCTACACCTTC. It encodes CATSSGRQGRYGYTF.

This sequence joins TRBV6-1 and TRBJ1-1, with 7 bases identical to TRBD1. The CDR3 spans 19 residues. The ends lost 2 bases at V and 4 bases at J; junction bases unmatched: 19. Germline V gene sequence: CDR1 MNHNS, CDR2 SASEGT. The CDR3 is CASSEYRGTLSGMVTEAFF. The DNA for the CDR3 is TGTGCCAGCAGTGAATACAGGGGAACGTTATCCGGGATGGTCACTGAAGCTTTCTTT.

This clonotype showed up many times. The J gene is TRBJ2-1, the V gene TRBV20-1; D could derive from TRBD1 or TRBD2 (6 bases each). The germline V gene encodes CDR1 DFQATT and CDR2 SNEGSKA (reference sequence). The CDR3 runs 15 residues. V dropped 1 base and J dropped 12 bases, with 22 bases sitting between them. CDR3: CSARAREGEGGTQFF. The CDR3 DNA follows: TGCAGTGCTAGAGCCCGAGAGGGGGAAGGGGGGACGCAGTTCTTC.

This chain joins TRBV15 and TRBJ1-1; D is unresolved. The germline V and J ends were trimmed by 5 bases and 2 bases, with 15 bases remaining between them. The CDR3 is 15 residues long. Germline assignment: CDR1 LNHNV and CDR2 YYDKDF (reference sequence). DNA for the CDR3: TGTGCCACCAGCCCAGAGGGTCGGGCCAACACTGAAGCTTTCTTT. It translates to CATSPEGRANTEAFF.

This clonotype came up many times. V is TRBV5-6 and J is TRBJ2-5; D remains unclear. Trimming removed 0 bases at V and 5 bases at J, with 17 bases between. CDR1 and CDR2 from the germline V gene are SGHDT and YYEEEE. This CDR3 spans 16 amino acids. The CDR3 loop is CASSLAPPGVMETQYF. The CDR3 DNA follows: TGTGCCAGCAGCTTGGCTCCGCCTGGTGTAATGGAGACCCAGTACTTC.

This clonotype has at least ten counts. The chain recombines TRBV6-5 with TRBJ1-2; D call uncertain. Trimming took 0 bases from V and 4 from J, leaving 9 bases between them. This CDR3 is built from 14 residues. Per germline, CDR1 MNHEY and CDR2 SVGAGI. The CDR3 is CASSYSPRSYGYTF. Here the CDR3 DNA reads TGTGCCAGCAGTTACTCTCCCCGCAGCTATGGCTACACCTTC.

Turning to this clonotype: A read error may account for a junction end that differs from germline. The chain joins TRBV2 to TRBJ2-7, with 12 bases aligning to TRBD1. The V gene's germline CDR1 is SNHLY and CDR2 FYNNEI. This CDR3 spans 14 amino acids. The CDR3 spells CASRRGQGANEQYF. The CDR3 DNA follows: TGTGCCAGCAGGAGGGGACAGGGGGCGAACGAGCAATACTTC.